This TCR beta chain emerged from a study of graft-versus-host responses after intestinal transplantation. A note on this clone: Its specificity is not known.

Whole-study findings and limits: Among recipient marrow samples, GvH clones were found; some appeared first in ileum or blood.

The germline V gene encodes CDR1 LNHNV and CDR2 YYDKDF (reference sequence). The CDR3 has 15 residues. Trimming took off 0 bases at V and 7 bases at J, with 15 bases between the two ends. Assay used: immunoSEQ multiplex PCR; TCRdb lists only in-frame clones, some missing. The sample includes 130,000 or so clones, around 90% of them seen just once. The genes are TRBV15 and TRBJ2-5, with D perhaps matching TRBD2 (6 bases). The material was unstimulated CD4+ T cells sorted from spleen or lymph node cells, obtained before intestinal transplant. This TCR was sampled from a human donor who received an intestinal transplant. DNA for the CDR3: TGTGCCACCAGCAGAGATGGAGTAGGGCGGGGGACCCAGTACTTC. Its protein is CATSRDGVGRGTQYF.